This T cell receptor (beta chain) derives from a study of a mutant IDH1 vaccine in newly diagnosed glioma. Whole-study context: Vaccination followed radiotherapy alone by 4-6 weeks, or accompanied temozolomide cycles.

This sample's time point: week 23, last vaccination. The content of each vaccine dose was 300 ug of mutant IDH1 20-mer peptide, and topical imiquimod accompanied it. The J segment lost 5 bases and the V segment lost 3 bases, leaving 1 base of the junction unmatched. This CDR3 has 14 residues. Germline CDR1 LGHNA, CDR2 YNFKEQ. A remark on this clone: No antigen is known for it.

Generated by immunoSEQ multiplex PCR, the TCRdb table keeps only in-frame clones and is missing some. The table lists fewer than 45,000 clones, more than 85% of them singletons. The starting material was PBMCs, obtained from a glioma patient whose treatment included an IDH1 peptide vaccine. The V gene is TRBV4-2, the J gene TRBJ2-1, with 10 bases fitting TRBD1. The sequence was obtained from a man over 45 with glioma. CDR3: CASSQGTGDNEQFF. The CDR3 coding sequence is TGTGCCAGCAGCCAGGGGACAGGGGACAATGAGCAGTTCTTC.